This record concerns one TCR beta chain sequence. This was the immunoSEQ v3 assay. Data came from immunoSEQ multiplex PCR; TCRdb stores just in-frame clones and leaves some out. Of 50,000 to 70,000 clones in the sample, about 81% were seen once. V dropped 2 bases and J dropped 5 bases, with 12 bases sitting between them. This CDR3 contains 14 residues. Germline loops: CDR1 MNHEY, CDR2 SVGAGI. These data belong to a study of TIL therapy for anti-PD-1-resistant metastatic lung cancer. Time point noted: pre-treatment sample, taken before nivolumab and TIL therapy. Source: blood, taken at baseline. The clonotype originates from a person between 30 and 79 years old with non-small cell lung cancer. The chain employs TRBV6-5 and TRBJ2-5; TRBD1 is a possible D gene (5 bases). The CDR3 DNA sequence: TGTGCCAGCAGTTACGACCAGGGAAGTGAGACCCAGTACTTC. This encodes CASSYDQGSETQYF.